This passage covers 2 T cell receptor beta chains from one sample sequenced in a study of blood T cell repertoires in COVID-19. Measured with immunoSEQ multiplex PCR; TCRdb has only the in-frame clones, and not every one. The repertoire holds approximately 210,000 clones, with around 80% as singletons. The sample comprised peripheral blood. Receptors originate from a woman aged 40 to 50 with acute or convalescent COVID-19.

V usage is TRBV6-5 and J usage is TRBJ1-2, with 8 bases identical to TRBD1. Germline V lookup: CDR1 MNHEY, CDR2 SVGAGI. Trimming at V came to 3 bases and at J to 6 bases, leaving 12 bases not matched to a gene. This CDR3 is built from 16 residues. The CDR3 DNA follows: TGTGCCAGCAGTTATAGATACGGAGACAGGGGAGATGGCTACACCTTC. It is translated as CASSYRYGDRGDGYTF.

J is TRBJ2-1 and V is TRBV29-1, with 7 positions matching TRBD2. V gave up 8 bases and J gave up 7 bases; unmatched junction bases: 14. This CDR3 is 14 amino acids long. Germline values: CDR1 SQVTM, CDR2 ANQGSEA. The CDR3 is CSTRLAGLGNEQFF. The CDR3, as DNA: TGCAGCACTCGACTAGCTGGGTTGGGAAATGAGCAGTTCTTC.